These 2 T cell receptor beta chains originate from one sample sequenced in a study of T-cell memory formation after mild COVID-19. TCRdb fed the 5' RACE reads into MiXCR, producing one record per CDR3 protein. The sample carries about 200,000 distinct CDR3 sequences, 9.5% recorded once. Sequenced input: PBMCs or a T cell subset sorted from them (not recorded which). These receptors were taken from a man younger than 35 who had mild COVID-19 (a few samples of this study predate the infection). Cell type and time point are not known.

The rearrangement joins TRBV5-1 to TRBJ1-6; a possible D gene is TRBD1 (5 bases). Germline assignment: CDR1 SGHRS and CDR2 YFSETQ. The CDR3 extends over 18 amino acids. V gave up 3 bases and J gave up 0 bases, with 16 bases separating them. CDR3 protein: CASSSGGQGGSYNSPLHF. In nucleotides, the CDR3 is TGCGCCAGCAGCTCTGGAGGGCAGGGAGGCTCCTATAATTCACCCCTCCACTTT.

This clonotype has just a few counts. The chain links TRBV24-1 to TRBJ2-1; D ambiguous. The V gene's germline CDR1 is KGHDR and CDR2 SFDVKD. V lost 6 bases and J lost 9, with 8 bases in between. The CDR3 totals 11 residues. As DNA, the CDR3 is TGTGCCACCAGTTGGTCGAGTGAGCAGTTCTTC. It is translated as CATSWSSEQFF.